This TCR beta chain was sequenced for a study of identical twins. Overall study findings and caveats: Conclusions rested on cross-sectional statistics rather than following the same donors. Abundant beta clonotypes from cord blood had fewer insertions, unlike memory repertoires, which showed none.

Only healthy Caucasians were enrolled as donors. Comment on this clonotype: Its target is unknown.

TCRdb recomputed calls from the 5' RACE reads with MiXCR, one row per CDR3 protein. The sample has 690,000 or so distinct CDR3 sequences; under 9% are singletons. The germline CDR1 and CDR2 sequences are SGHRS and YFSETQ. CDR3 length equals 15 residues. V was pared by 5 bases and J by 4 bases, with 15 bases between. The sample also formed part of further work on yellow fever vaccine responses in identical twins.

Sequenced: PBMCs. The receptor was isolated from a woman under 30 in good health. This sequence joins TRBV5-1 and TRBJ2-2; no reliable D call. CDR3 nucleotides: TGCGCCAGCAGAATTACGGCCAAAGGCACCGGGGAGCTGTTTTTT. This sequence encodes CASRITAKGTGELFF.